The T cell receptor beta chain described here comes from a study of cytotoxic CD8 clonotypes in ibrutinib-treated CLL. Study information: The average sample held about 260,000 productive templates and 94,082 productive rearrangements. Study results and limitations: Relative to age-matched healthy donors, clonality at baseline was higher, and it tracked circulating CD8+ T-cell counts. Among the clonotypes, public ones were uncommon and contracted or held stable on treatment.

Method: immunoSEQ multiplex PCR; TCRdb's copy keeps in-frame clones and lacks some. This sample has a few hundred thousand clones, with 67% found just once. The CDR3 runs to 14 residues. Germline CDR1 SNHLY, CDR2 FYNNEI. V dropped 1 base and J dropped 1 base, with 7 bases sitting between them. This clone was seen ten or more times. The antigen remains undetermined. This receptor was obtained from a human donor with chronic lymphocytic leukemia. V usage is TRBV2 and J usage is TRBJ1-1, with D perhaps matching TRBD1 (5 bases). The specimen comprised PBMCs, sampled after 36 months of ibrutinib treatment. The CDR3 protein is CASSEGRENTEAFF. The CDR3 DNA is TGTGCCAGCAGTGAAGGCAGGGAGAACACTGAAGCTTTCTTT.